Below are 26 T cell receptor beta chains sequenced from a single sample in a study of cytomegalovirus exposure and HLA in healthy donors. 13 Jbeta primers and 60 Vbeta primers were used for the PCR. TCRdb's copy holds only in-frame clones and misses some; the assay was immunoSEQ multiplex PCR. This repertoire shows about 160,000 clones, 65% to 85% found once; its top ten account for approximately 6.8%. Sequences were obtained from PBMCs. These receptor sequences come from a male donor in good health and CMV-seropositive.

The chain carries TRBV19 and TRBJ2-7; 7 bases fit TRBD1. J was trimmed by 5 bases and V by 1 base; bases with no gene match: 5. Germline V gene lookup returns CDR1 LNHDA and CDR2 SQIVND (reference sequence). This CDR3 has 14 amino acids. The CDR3, as DNA: TGTGCCAGTAGTATAGTCGCAGGGGGTAACGAGCAGTACTTC. Residues: CASSIVAGGNEQYF.

The chain combines TRBV7-3 with TRBJ2-5, with unresolved D. The CDR3 runs to 15 residues. Per germline, CDR1 SGHTA and CDR2 FQGTGA. V gave up 1 base and J gave up 2 bases, with 11 bases separating them. The CDR3 DNA is TGTGCCAGCAGCTTAAATGCCGGAGATCAAGAGACCCAGTACTTC. This codes for CASSLNAGDQETQYF.

This chain uses TRBV29-1 with TRBJ2-3; unclear D gene. CDR1 is SQVTM and CDR2 is ANQGSEA in the germline V gene. V lost 1 base, J lost 1 base, and 9 bases lay in between. The CDR3 extends over 14 amino acids. CDR3 amino acids: CSVEASIRTDTQYF. The CDR3 nucleotides are TGCAGCGTTGAAGCCTCTATTCGCACAGATACGCAGTATTTT.

The CDR3 region is CASSGAVNYGYTF. The CDR3 bases are TGTGCCAGCTCAGGGGCCGTTAACTATGGCTACACCTTC. The rearrangement joins TRBV27 to TRBJ1-2, with D perhaps matching TRBD1 (6 bases). V was clipped by 8 bases and J by 1 base, with 11 bases between them. There are 13 residues in the CDR3. Germline loops: CDR1 MNHEY, CDR2 SMNVEV (reference sequence).

Remarks on this clone: The sample carries other DNA sequences with the same CDR3. The gene calls are TRBV27 and TRBJ2-1, with D possibly being TRBD2 (5 bases). The CDR3 is 11 residues long. CDR1 MNHEY and CDR2 SMNVEV come from the germline V gene (reference sequence). V was pared by 8 bases and J by 6 bases, with 8 bases between. The CDR3 region is CASSRGNEQFF. The DNA for the CDR3 is TGTGCCAGCTCCCGGGGCAATGAGCAGTTCTTC.

This clone was detected a few times. The rearrangement joins TRBV19 to TRBJ2-2, with no clear D. Per germline, CDR1 LNHDA and CDR2 SQIVND (reference sequence). Trimming took 5 bases from V and 6 from J, leaving 7 bases between them. The CDR3 is made up of 12 amino acids. CDR3 DNA: TGTGCCAGTAGTTGGGCTGCCGGGGAGCTGTTTTTT. This codes for CASSWAAGELFF.

The gene calls are TRBV4-1 and TRBJ2-7, with 7 positions matching TRBD2. V was pared by 3 bases and J by 2 bases, with 4 bases of the junction left unmatched. The length of the CDR3 is 14 residues. The germline gives CDR1 MGHRA, CDR2 YSYEKL. CDR3 nucleotide sequence: TGCGCCAGCAGCCAGACCGGACTAGCCTACGAGCAGTACTTC. It codes for CASSQTGLAYEQYF.

About this clone: An end of the junction does not agree with germline; a read error may underlie this. Here the CDR3 DNA reads TGTGCCAGCAGCCAAAGGGGGCTGGACATCTATGGTTACACCTTC. Translation gives CASSQRGLDIYGYTF. The chain carries TRBV16 and TRBJ1-2; 7 bases fit TRBD1. This CDR3 spans 15 amino acids. Germline V CDR1 and CDR2: KGHSY, FQNENV. The full variable domain, its missing parts supplied by reference TRBV16 and TRBJ1-2, is GEEVAQTPKHLVRGEGQKAKLYCAPIKGHSYVFWYQQVLKNEFKFLISFQNENVFDETGMPKERFSAKCLPNSPCSLEIQATKLEDSAVYFCASSQRGLDIYGYTFGSGTRLTVV.

The chain couples TRBV29-1 to TRBJ2-7, with 10 bases lining up with TRBD1. J was trimmed by 7 bases and V by 6 bases; bases with no gene match: 12. CDR1 SQVTM and CDR2 ANQGSEA come from the germline V gene. This CDR3 comprises 14 residues. Here the CDR3 reads CSVDRGLGVGEQYF. CDR3 DNA sequence: TGCAGCGTCGACAGGGGGCTTGGGGTCGGGGAGCAGTACTTC.

The V call is TRBV9, the J call TRBJ2-2, with TRBD1 identical over 7 bases. The V gene end was trimmed by 5 bases and the J gene end by 2 bases; junction bases not matched to a gene: 9. CDR3 length: 16 residues. Germline V CDR1 and CDR2: SGDLS, YYNGEE. For the CDR3, the DNA is TGTGCCAGCAGTCCGAGGGGGCAGGGAAACACCGGGGAGCTGTTTTTT. Its protein product is CASSPRGQGNTGELFF.

V and J are TRBV27 and TRBJ2-7; 7 nucleotides agree with TRBD2. V was clipped by 5 bases and J by 2 bases; unmatched bases: 9. The CDR3 runs 15 residues. The germline V gene has CDR1 MNHEY and CDR2 SMNVEV (reference sequence). The CDR3: CASSPALSGAYEQYF. CDR3 in DNA: TGTGCCAGCAGTCCCGCCCTAAGCGGGGCCTACGAGCAGTACTTC.

The rearrangement uses TRBV28 and TRBJ2-1; 12 nucleotides align to TRBD2. The ends lost 2 bases at V and 6 bases at J; junction bases unmatched: 2. Germline loops: CDR1 MDHEN, CDR2 SYDVKM. The CDR3 length is 15 residues. Written as DNA, the CDR3 is TGTGCCAGCAGTTTACCTAGCGGGAGGGGCAATGAGCAGTTCTTC. Encoded protein: CASSLPSGRGNEQFF.

This clone was seen only a few times. The V call is TRBV30, the J call TRBJ2-1, with 14 bases matching TRBD2. Germline values: CDR1 GTSNPN, CDR2 SVGIG (reference sequence). The CDR3 covers 13 residues. Losses at the gene ends were 7 bases for V and 8 bases for J; bases not matched to a gene: 4. The CDR3 nucleotides read TGTGCCTTGGGACTAGCGGGAGTTTATGAGCAGTTCTTC. Translation gives CALGLAGVYEQFF.

This clone was counted between two and nine times. The chain links TRBV5-5 to TRBJ1-3, with TRBD1 matching 8 bases. The CDR3 covers 16 residues. Germline V lookup: CDR1 SGHKS, CDR2 YYEKEE (reference sequence). The V gene end was trimmed by 2 bases and the J gene end by 4 bases; junction bases not matched to a gene: 8. Here the CDR3 DNA reads TGTGCCAGCAGCTTCGGGACAGGTACGACAGGAAACACCATATATTTT. This encodes CASSFGTGTTGNTIYF.

This clone has only a few counts. The genes are TRBV18 and TRBJ1-2, with 8 bases aligning to TRBD1. The trim removed 2 bases at V and 4 bases at J, leaving 3 bases unmatched. Germline CDR1 and CDR2: KGHSH and LQKENI. The CDR3 extends over 14 amino acids. In DNA, the CDR3 is TGTGCCAGCTCACCAGGGGACAGGTCCTATGGCTACACCTTC. Its protein product is CASSPGDRSYGYTF.

The table lists this clone with a count of one. The chain combines TRBV7-9 with TRBJ1-2; 8 bases are a match to TRBD1. The CDR3 totals 14 residues. CDR1 and CDR2 from the germline V gene are SEHNR and FQNEAQ (reference sequence). The trim removed 4 bases at V and 4 bases at J, leaving 5 bases unmatched. The CDR3 protein is CASSSGQELYGYTF. The CDR3 nucleotides are TGTGCCAGCAGCTCGGGACAGGAACTCTATGGCTACACCTTC. The full variable domain, rest sourced from reference TRBV7-9 and TRBJ1-2, is DTGVSQNPRHKITKRGQNVTFRCDPISEHNRLYWYRQTLGQGPEFLTYFQNEAQLEKSRLLSDRFSAERPKGSFSTLEIQRTEQGDSAMYLCASSSGQELYGYTFGSGTRLTVV.

This clone was seen a few times. The J gene is TRBJ2-3, the V gene TRBV7-2; D gene ambiguous. CDR1 SGHTA and CDR2 FQGNSA come from the germline V gene. V was shortened by 5 bases and J by 2 bases, with 5 bases between the two germline ends. This CDR3 has 12 amino acids. CDR3 sequence (DNA): TGTGCCAGCAGCCCCTACACAGATACGCAGTATTTT. Translated, it gives CASSPYTDTQYF. Drawing the rest from reference TRBV7-2 and TRBJ2-3, the complete variable domain is GAGVSQSPSNKVTEKGKDVELRCDPISGHTALYWYRQSLGQGLEFLIYFQGNSAPDKSGLPSDRFSAERTGGSVSTLTIQRTQQEDSAVYLCASSPYTDTQYFGPGTRLTVL.

The chain combines TRBV18 with TRBJ2-4; TRBD2 matches at 13 bases. The V segment lost 3 bases and the J segment 0 bases; nucleotides outside the gene matches: 5. The CDR3 extends over 18 amino acids. Germline-derived CDR1 and CDR2 are KGHSH and LQKENI. CDR3 DNA sequence: TGTGCCAGCTCACCCGGGACTAGCGGGGTTCTAGCCAAAAACATTCAGTACTTC. The encoded protein is CASSPGTSGVLAKNIQYF.

This clone came up a few times. The rearrangement links TRBV6-1 to TRBJ1-5, with a weak D call TRBD1 (6 bases). This CDR3 has 15 residues. Germline assignment: CDR1 MNHNS and CDR2 SASEGT. Trimming removed 6 bases from V and 2 bases from J, with 14 bases in between. The CDR3 DNA reads TGTGCCAGCAGAACACAGGGTGGGGGCAATCAGCCCCAGCATTTT. Translated: CASRTQGGGNQPQHF.

The chain combines TRBV6-1 with TRBJ2-1; D unresolved. Germline V gene data show CDR1 as MNHNS and CDR2 as SASEGT. The CDR3 is 15 amino acids. With 5 bases removed from V and 2 bases from J, the gap between germline ends came to 13 bases. CDR3 nucleotide sequence: TGTGCCAGCAGTAACGGTCCCCTCGCCTACAATGAGCAGTTCTTC. This encodes CASSNGPLAYNEQFF.

V is TRBV5-3 and J is TRBJ2-7, with 7 bases lining up with TRBD2. TRBV5-3 qualifies as an ORF whose function is uncertain. Trimming at V came to 4 bases and at J to 0 bases, leaving 4 bases not matched to a gene. The CDR3 is 14 amino acids. Here the CDR3 DNA reads TGTGCCAGAAGCCCTCGGACTAGCTCCTACGAGCAGTACTTC. Translation: CARSPRTSSYEQYF.

The rearrangement joins TRBV5-1 to TRBJ1-1; tentative D call: TRBD1 (5 bases). Trimming shortened V by 1 base and J by 0 bases, and 13 bases separated the two germline ends. The CDR3 extends over 16 amino acids. The germline V gene encodes CDR1 SGHRS and CDR2 YFSETQ. CDR3 residues: CASSLRTDNMNTEAFF. The DNA of the CDR3 is TGCGCCAGCAGCTTGCGGACGGACAATATGAACACTGAAGCTTTCTTT.

This rearrangement joins TRBV27 to TRBJ2-1, with 10 bases lining up with TRBD2. CDR3 length: 16 amino acids. V shed 3 bases and J 8 bases; nucleotides not matched to a gene: 10. Germline loops: CDR1 MNHEY, CDR2 SMNVEV (reference sequence). The CDR3 here is CASSFLSSGSSDEQFF. The CDR3 coding sequence is TGTGCCAGCAGTTTCTTGTCTAGCGGGAGCAGCGATGAGCAGTTCTTC.

This clone was counted once. The V gene is TRBV6-5, the J gene TRBJ1-3; possibly TRBD1 for D (6 bases). Germline CDR1 is MNHEY and CDR2 is SVGAGI. The CDR3 loop spans 11 amino acids. V gave up 5 bases and J gave up 16 bases, with 15 bases separating them. CDR3 DNA sequence: TGTGCCAGCAGTCTTGACAGGAACTTGTATTTT. Its protein is CASSLDRNLYF.

This clone was recorded only once. This chain links TRBV5-5 with TRBJ1-2; D gene uncertain. Trimming pared 5 bases from V and 5 bases from J, leaving 19 bases between. There are 15 residues in the CDR3. Germline V gene sequence: CDR1 SGHKS, CDR2 YYEKEE (reference sequence). The CDR3 protein is CASRADRTFGYGYTF. In DNA form, the CDR3 reads TGTGCCAGCAGAGCCGACCGAACGTTCGGGTATGGCTACACCTTC.

V usage is TRBV5-4 and J usage is TRBJ2-7, with 7 bases lining up with TRBD1. This CDR3 region has 14 residues. V gave up 2 bases and J gave up 0 bases; unmatched junction bases: 2. CDR1 is SGHNT and CDR2 is YYREEE in the germline V gene (reference sequence). This chain's CDR3 is CASSLYRGSYEQYF. The CDR3 bases are TGTGCCAGCAGCTTATACAGGGGCTCCTACGAGCAGTACTTC.